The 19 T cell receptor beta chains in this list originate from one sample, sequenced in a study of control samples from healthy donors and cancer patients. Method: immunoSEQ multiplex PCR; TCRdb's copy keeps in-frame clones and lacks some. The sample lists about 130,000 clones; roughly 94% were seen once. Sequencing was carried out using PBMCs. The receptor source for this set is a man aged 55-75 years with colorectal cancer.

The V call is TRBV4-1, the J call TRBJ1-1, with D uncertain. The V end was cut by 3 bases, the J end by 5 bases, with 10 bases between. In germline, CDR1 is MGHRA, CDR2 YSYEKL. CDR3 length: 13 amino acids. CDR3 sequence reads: CASSQNTGTEAFF. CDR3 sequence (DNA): TGCGCCAGCAGCCAGAATACGGGGACTGAAGCTTTCTTT.

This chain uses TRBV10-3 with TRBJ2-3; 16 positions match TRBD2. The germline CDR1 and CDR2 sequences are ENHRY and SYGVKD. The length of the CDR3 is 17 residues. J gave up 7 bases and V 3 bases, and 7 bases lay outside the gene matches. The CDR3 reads CAISDGTSGGAGHTQYF. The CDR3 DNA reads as TGTGCCATCAGTGATGGGACTAGCGGGGGGGCGGGTCATACGCAGTATTTT.

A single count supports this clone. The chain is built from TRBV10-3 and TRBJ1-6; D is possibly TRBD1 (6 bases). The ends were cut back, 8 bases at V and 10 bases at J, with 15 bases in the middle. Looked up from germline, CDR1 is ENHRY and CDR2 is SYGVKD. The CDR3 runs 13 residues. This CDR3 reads CAIGTGSESPLHF. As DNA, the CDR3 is TGTGCCATCGGTACAGGGTCGGAATCACCCCTCCACTTT.

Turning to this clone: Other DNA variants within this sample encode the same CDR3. CDR3 sequence reads: CASSLSGQGYGYTF. The CDR3 DNA follows: TGTGCCAGCAGTTTATCCGGACAGGGCTATGGCTACACCTTC. This chain links TRBV27 with TRBJ1-2; 8 bases fit TRBD1. Germline assignment: CDR1 MNHEY and CDR2 SMNVEV (reference sequence). There are 14 residues in the CDR3. The trim removed 0 bases at V and 4 bases at J, leaving 1 base unmatched.

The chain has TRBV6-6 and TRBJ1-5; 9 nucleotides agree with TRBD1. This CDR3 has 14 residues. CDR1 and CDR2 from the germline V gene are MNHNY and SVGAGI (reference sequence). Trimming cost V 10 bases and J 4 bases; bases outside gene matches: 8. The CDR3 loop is CAIQLGQGNQPQHF. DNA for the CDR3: TGTGCCATCCAACTCGGACAGGGGAATCAGCCCCAGCATTTT.

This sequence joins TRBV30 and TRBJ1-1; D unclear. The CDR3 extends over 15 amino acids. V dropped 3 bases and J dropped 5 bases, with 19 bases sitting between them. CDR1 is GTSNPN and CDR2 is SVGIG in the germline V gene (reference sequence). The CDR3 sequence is CAWRSTQAVWTEAFF. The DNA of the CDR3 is TGTGCCTGGAGATCAACCCAGGCAGTTTGGACTGAAGCTTTCTTT.

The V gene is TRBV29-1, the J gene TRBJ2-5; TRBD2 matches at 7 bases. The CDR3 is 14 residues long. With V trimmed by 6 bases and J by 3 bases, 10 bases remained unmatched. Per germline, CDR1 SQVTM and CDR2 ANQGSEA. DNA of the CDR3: TGCAGCGTAGGCCCTTTGGGGGGGAAAGAGACCCAGTACTTC. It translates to CSVGPLGGKETQYF.

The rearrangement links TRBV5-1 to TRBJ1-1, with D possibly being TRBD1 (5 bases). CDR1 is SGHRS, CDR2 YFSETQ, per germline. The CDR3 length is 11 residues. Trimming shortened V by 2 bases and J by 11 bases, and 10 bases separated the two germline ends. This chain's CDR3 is CASSFEGTAFF. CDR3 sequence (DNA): TGCGCCAGCAGCTTCGAGGGGACGGCTTTCTTT.

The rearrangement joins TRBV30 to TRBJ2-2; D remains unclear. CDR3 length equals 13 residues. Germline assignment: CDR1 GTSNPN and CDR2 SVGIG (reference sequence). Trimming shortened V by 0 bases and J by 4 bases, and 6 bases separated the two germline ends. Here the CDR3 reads CAWSVHGTGELFF. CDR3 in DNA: TGTGCCTGGAGTGTACATGGCACCGGGGAGCTGTTTTTT.

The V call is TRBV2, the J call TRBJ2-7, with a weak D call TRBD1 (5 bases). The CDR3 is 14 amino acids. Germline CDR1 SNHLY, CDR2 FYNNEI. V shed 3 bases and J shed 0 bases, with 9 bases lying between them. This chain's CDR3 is CASSDIRVSYEQYF. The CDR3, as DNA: TGTGCCAGCAGTGATATCAGGGTCTCCTACGAGCAGTACTTC.

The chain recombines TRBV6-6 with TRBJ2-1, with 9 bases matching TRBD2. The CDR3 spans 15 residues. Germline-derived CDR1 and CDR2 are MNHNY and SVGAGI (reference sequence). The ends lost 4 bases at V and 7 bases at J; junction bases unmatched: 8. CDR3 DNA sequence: TGTGCCAGCAGTTCCTTAGCGGGGGTGGGTAATGAGCAGTTCTTC. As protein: CASSSLAGVGNEQFF.

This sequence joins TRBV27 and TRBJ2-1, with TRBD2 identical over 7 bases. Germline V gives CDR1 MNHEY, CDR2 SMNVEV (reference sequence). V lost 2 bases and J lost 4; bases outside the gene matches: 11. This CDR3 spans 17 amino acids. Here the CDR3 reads CASSLEATSHPYNEQFF. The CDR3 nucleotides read TGTGCCAGCAGTTTAGAGGCGACTAGCCACCCTTACAATGAGCAGTTCTTC.

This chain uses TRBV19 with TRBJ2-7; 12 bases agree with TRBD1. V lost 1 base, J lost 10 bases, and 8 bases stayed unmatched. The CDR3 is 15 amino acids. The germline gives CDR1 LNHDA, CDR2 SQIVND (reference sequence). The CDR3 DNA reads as TGTGCCAGTAGTATAGGGGCCGGGACAGGGGGCGAACAGTACTTC. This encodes CASSIGAGTGGEQYF.

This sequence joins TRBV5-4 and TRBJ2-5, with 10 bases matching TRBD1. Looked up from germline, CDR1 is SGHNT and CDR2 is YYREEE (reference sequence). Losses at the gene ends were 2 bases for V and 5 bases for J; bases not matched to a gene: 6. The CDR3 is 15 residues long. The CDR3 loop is CASSFGTGAGETQYF. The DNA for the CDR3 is TGTGCCAGCAGCTTCGGGACAGGGGCGGGGGAGACCCAGTACTTC. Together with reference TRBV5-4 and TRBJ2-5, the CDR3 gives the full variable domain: ETGVTQSPTHLIKTRGQQVTLRCSSQSGHNTVSWYQQALGQGPQFIFQYYREEENGRGNFPPRFSGLQFPNYSSELNVNALELDDSALYLCASSFGTGAGETQYFGPGTRLLVL.

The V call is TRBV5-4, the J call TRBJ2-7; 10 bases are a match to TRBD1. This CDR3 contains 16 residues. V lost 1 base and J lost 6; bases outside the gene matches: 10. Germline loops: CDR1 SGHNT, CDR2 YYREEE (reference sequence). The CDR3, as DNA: TGTGCCAGCAGCTTGATTGGGTCAGGACAGGGGGGCGAGCAGTACTTC. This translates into CASSLIGSGQGGEQYF.

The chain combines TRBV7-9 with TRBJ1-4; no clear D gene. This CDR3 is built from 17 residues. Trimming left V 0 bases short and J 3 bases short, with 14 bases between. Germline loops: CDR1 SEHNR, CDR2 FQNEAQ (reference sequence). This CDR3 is CASSLAEGIRPNEKLFF. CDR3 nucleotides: TGTGCCAGCAGCTTAGCGGAGGGAATCAGGCCTAATGAAAAACTGTTTTTT.

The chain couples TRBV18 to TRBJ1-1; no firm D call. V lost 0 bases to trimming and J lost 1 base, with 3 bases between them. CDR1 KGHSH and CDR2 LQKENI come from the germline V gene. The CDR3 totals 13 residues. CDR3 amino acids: CASSPPSNTEAFF. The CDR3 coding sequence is TGTGCCAGCTCACCACCGTCGAACACTGAAGCTTTCTTT. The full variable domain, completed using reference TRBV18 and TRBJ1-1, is NAGVMQNPRHLVRRRGQEARLRCSPMKGHSHVYWYRQLPEEGLKFMVYLQKENIIDESGMPKERFSAEFPKEGPSILRIQQVVRGDSAAYFCASSPPSNTEAFFGQGTRLTVV.

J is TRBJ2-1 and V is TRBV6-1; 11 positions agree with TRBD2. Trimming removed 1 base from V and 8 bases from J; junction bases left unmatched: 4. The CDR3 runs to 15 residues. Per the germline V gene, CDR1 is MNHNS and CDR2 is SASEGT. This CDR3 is CASSEGLAGRHEQFF. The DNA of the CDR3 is TGTGCCAGCAGTGAAGGACTAGCGGGGAGGCATGAGCAGTTCTTC.

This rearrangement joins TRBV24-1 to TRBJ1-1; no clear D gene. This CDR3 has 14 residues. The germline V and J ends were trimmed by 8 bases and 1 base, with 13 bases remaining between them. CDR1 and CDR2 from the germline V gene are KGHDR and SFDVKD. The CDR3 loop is CATTLPGANTEAFF. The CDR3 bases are TGTGCCACCACCTTGCCGGGCGCGAACACTGAAGCTTTCTTT.